This TCR beta chain is drawn from a study of CD8 T cells in ankylosing spondylitis. There are many counts of this clonotype. The CDR3 totals 17 residues. Trimming cost V 1 base and J 3 bases, with 19 bases left between them. CDR1 and CDR2 (germline): SGHRS, YFSETQ. Each CDR3 protein is one row after TCRdb ran MiXCR on the 5' RACE reads. Of 200,000 to 250,000 distinct CDR3 sequences in the sample, under 12% were seen once. The V and J genes are TRBV5-1 and TRBJ2-5, with a weak D call TRBD1 (6 bases). Sequencing input: blood, either unsorted or a sorted T cell fraction (not recorded which). The TCR was taken from a male donor with ankylosing spondylitis or in good health (not recorded which). The CDR3 protein is CASSLWGSLGAEETQYF. For the CDR3, the DNA is TGCGCCAGCAGCTTGTGGGGGAGTTTGGGGGCGGAAGAGACCCAGTACTTC.